This TCR beta chain was obtained from a study of cytomegalovirus exposure and HLA in healthy donors. Overall study results and limits: Apart from CMV serostatus, no immune exposure information was available.

On this clone: Its antigen is unidentified.

PCR was performed using 60 Vbeta and 13 Jbeta primers. TCRdb keeps only in-frame clones here, not all; method: immunoSEQ multiplex PCR. Here the sample table reports about 140,000 clones. Germline V gives CDR1 LGHNA, CDR2 YSLEER. V lost 2 bases and J lost 7; bases outside the gene matches: 19. This CDR3 contains 18 residues. Sequencing was done on a sample of PBMCs. This chain uses TRBV4-3 with TRBJ1-2, with TRBD1 matching over 7 bases. The origin of this receptor is a woman aged 18 to 35 in good health and CMV-seronegative. The CDR3, as DNA: TGCGCCAGCAGCCAATCCCATTTCGACAGGGACATGTATTCTGGCTACACCTTC. Translated, it gives CASSQSHFDRDMYSGYTF.